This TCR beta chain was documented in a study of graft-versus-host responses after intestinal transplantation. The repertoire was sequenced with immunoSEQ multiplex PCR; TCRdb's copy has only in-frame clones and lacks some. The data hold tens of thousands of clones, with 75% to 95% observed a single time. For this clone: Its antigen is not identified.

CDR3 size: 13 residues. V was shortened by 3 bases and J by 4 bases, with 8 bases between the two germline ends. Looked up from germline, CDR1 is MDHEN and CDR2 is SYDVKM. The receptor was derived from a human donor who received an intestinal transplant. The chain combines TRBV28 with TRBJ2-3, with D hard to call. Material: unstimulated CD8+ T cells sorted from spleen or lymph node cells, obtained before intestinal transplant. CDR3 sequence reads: CASSLTSPDTQYF. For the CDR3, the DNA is TGTGCCAGCAGTTTGACAAGCCCAGATACGCAGTATTTT.